The 17 T cell receptor beta chains presented below share a single source sample, sequenced in a study of T cells in Graves' hyperthyroidism and ophthalmopathy. The TCR beta CDR3 regions underwent amplification using RNA transcripts as the source. The HTBI set primed first-round TCR CDR3 RT-PCR. Each CDR3 protein is one row after TCRdb ran MiXCR on the multiplex PCR reads. This sample has 700,000 to 850,000 distinct CDR3 sequences, with under 45% found just once. Sequences were obtained from blood. The receptors were gathered from a woman aged 40 to 50 with Graves' hyperthyroidism.

The chain has TRBV19 and TRBJ1-3; D is unclear. V lost 7 bases and J 4 bases, leaving 11 bases between the germline ends. The germline V gene encodes CDR1 LNHDA and CDR2 SQIVND (reference sequence). CDR3 size: 13 residues. The DNA for the CDR3 is TGTGCCAGTAAAAGCCCGGGGGGAAACACCATATATTTT. It specifies CASKSPGGNTIYF.

This clonotype was counted between two and nine times. This chain's CDR3 is CASSLARTASGNTIYF. The CDR3 nucleotides read TGTGCCAGCAGCTTAGCCAGGACCGCTTCTGGAAACACCATATATTTT. This chain joins TRBV7-9 and TRBJ1-3; D call uncertain. Germline CDR1 reads SEHNR; CDR2 reads FQNEAQ (reference sequence). The CDR3 is 16 residues long. Trimming removed 0 bases from V and 1 base from J, with 10 bases in between.

At least ten counts were recorded for this clonotype. The J gene is TRBJ1-5, the V gene TRBV12-3 or TRBV12-4; D is unclear. The V end lost 8 bases, the J end lost 9 bases, and 14 bases lay between the germline ends. CDR3 length: 12 residues. DNA of the CDR3: TGTGCCAGCGGTACTGGGGTCGGGCCCCAGCATTTT. Protein sequence: CASGTGVGPQHF.

Concerning this clonotype itself: Germline and junction disagree at one end, which may indicate a read error. The chain employs TRBV9 and TRBJ1-5, with 8 bases matching TRBD1. This CDR3 spans 15 amino acids. Germline CDR1 reads SGDLS; CDR2 reads YYNGEE. The CDR3 region is CASSQDHRGDQTQHF. The CDR3 region has the DNA TGTGCCAGCAGCCAAGATCACAGGGGGGATCAGACCCAGCATTTT. The whole variable domain, remainder taken from reference TRBV9 and TRBJ1-5, is DSGVTQTPKHLITATGQRVTLRCSPRSGDLSVYWYQQSLDQGLQFLIQYYNGEERAKGNILERFSAQQFPDLHSELNLSSLELGDSALYFCASSQDHRGDQTQHFGDGTRLSIL.

This clonotype came up a few times. The chain uses TRBV14 and TRBJ1-6; D might be TRBD1 (5 bases). This CDR3 comprises 17 residues. CDR1 and CDR2 (germline): SGHDN, FVKESK. Trimming cost V 8 bases and J 8 bases, with 25 bases left between them. The CDR3 DNA reads as TGTGCCAGCTCACCAAGTCTTGTTGGACAAACGGATTCACCCCTCCACTTT. Its translation is CASSPSLVGQTDSPLHF.

In regard to this clonotype: This sequence may be a read error, since a much larger clone differs from it by one base. V is TRBV20-1 and J is TRBJ2-5, with a possible D match to TRBD2 (6 bases). V lost 3 bases and J lost 4, with 18 bases in between. CDR1 and CDR2 from the germline V gene are DFQATT and SNEGSKA (reference sequence). CDR3 length equals 15 residues. In DNA, the CDR3 is TGCAGTGCTAGCACAGAAGGGGAGGCAGGAGAGACCCAGTACTTC. It is translated as CSASTEGEAGETQYF.

The rearrangement links TRBV24-1 to TRBJ1-4; 7 bases fit TRBD1. The CDR3 length is 16 residues. Germline V gives CDR1 KGHDR, CDR2 SFDVKD. V was clipped by 4 bases and J by 5 bases; unmatched bases: 9. The CDR3 DNA sequence: TGTGCCACCAGTGAGACAGGGCGAGAGCAGAATGAAAAACTGTTTTTT. The encoded protein is CATSETGREQNEKLFF.

The CDR3 coding sequence is TGTGCCATCCATGGACAGGGGACCGCCTCACCCCTCCACTTT. It translates to CAIHGQGTASPLHF. This chain links TRBV10-3 with TRBJ1-6; TRBD1 agrees at 9 bases. CDR1 is ENHRY and CDR2 is SYGVKD in the germline V gene. With V trimmed by 8 bases and J by 10 bases, 9 bases remained unmatched. The CDR3 runs to 14 residues.

In regard to this clonotype: An end of the junction differs from the germline gene, which may be a read error. The rearrangement uses TRBV6-5 and TRBJ2-6; D gene ambiguous. Germline V lookup: CDR1 MNHEY, CDR2 SVGAGI. The CDR3 runs 16 residues. DNA of the CDR3: TGTGCCATCAGTTACGCACAAAGCTCTGGGGCCAACGTCCTGACTTTC. Encoded protein: CAISYAQSSGANVLTF.

The chain is built from TRBV7-9 and TRBJ1-5, with D unresolved. Germline V gene lookup returns CDR1 SEHNR and CDR2 FQNEAQ (reference sequence). The CDR3 is 14 amino acids. The V end lost 6 bases, the J end lost 1 base, and 10 bases lay between the germline ends. The CDR3 here is CASSYLLSNQPQHF. The CDR3 nucleotides read TGTGCCAGCAGTTACTTGTTAAGCAATCAGCCCCAGCATTTT.

This chain links TRBV7-2 with TRBJ1-2; D ambiguous. There are 14 residues in the CDR3. The V gene's germline CDR1 is SGHTA and CDR2 FQGNSA. V was shortened by 4 bases and J by 4 bases, with 13 bases between the two germline ends. CDR3 sequence: CASSSTGSTYGYTF. The CDR3 region has the DNA TGTGCCAGCAGCTCCACGGGTTCGACCTATGGCTACACCTTC.

The rearrangement joins TRBV25-1 to TRBJ1-6; D remains ambiguous. Germline V lookup: CDR1 MGHDK, CDR2 SYGVNS. The CDR3 consists of 13 residues. The CDR3 nucleotides read TGTGCTCAGACTAGCTCCTATAATTCACCCCTCCACTTT. Amino acids: CAQTSSYNSPLHF.

This clonotype was seen ten or more times. V gene TRBV7-9 combines with J gene TRBJ2-5; D tentatively fits TRBD1 or TRBD2 (6 bases each). The CDR3 has 14 residues. The V end was cut by 1 base, the J end by 4 bases, with 10 bases between. Germline V gene data show CDR1 as SEHNR and CDR2 as FQNEAQ (reference sequence). CDR3 bases: TGTGCCAGCAGCTTAGTCGGAGGGGGAGAGACCCAGTACTTC. It encodes CASSLVGGGETQYF.

This chain connects TRBV12-3 or TRBV12-4 to TRBJ1-1; no reliable D call. V lost 0 bases and J 7 bases, leaving 9 bases between the germline ends. This CDR3 has 13 residues. CDR3 DNA: TGTGCCAGCAGTTTAGCCGGCGGGGATGAAGCTTTCTTT. Its protein product is CASSLAGGDEAFF.

Turning to this clonotype: This sequence may be a read error, since a much larger clone differs from it by one base. The chain is built from TRBV7-2 and TRBJ1-2, with 11 bases aligning to TRBD1. The CDR3 loop spans 15 amino acids. Germline loops: CDR1 SGHTA, CDR2 FQGNSA. The CDR3, as DNA: TGTGCCAGCACCGAGGACAGGGGGCGCTTCTATGGCCACACCTTC. Protein sequence: CASTEDRGRFYGHTF. Looking up the rest from reference TRBV7-2 and TRBJ1-2 gives the full variable domain: GAGVSQSPSNKVTEKGKDVELRCDPISGHTALYWYRQSLGQGLEFLIYFQGNSAPDKSGLPSDRFSAERTGGSVSTLTIQRTQQEDSAVYLCASTEDRGRFYGHTFGSGTRLTVV.

J is TRBJ1-2 and V is TRBV19; D gene unclear. The V end was cut by 3 bases, the J end by 7 bases, with 15 bases between. CDR1 and CDR2 (germline): LNHDA, SQIVND (reference sequence). The CDR3 covers 14 residues. CDR3 sequence: CASSMLPPWGGYTF. In nucleotides, the CDR3 is TGTGCCAGTAGTATGTTACCGCCGTGGGGTGGCTACACCTTC.

This chain connects TRBV11-2 to TRBJ1-6; tentatively, D is TRBD1 (6 bases). The CDR3 sequence is 16 residues long. Germline V gene sequence: CDR1 SGHAT, CDR2 FQNNGV. V lost 5 bases and J 7 bases, leaving 18 bases between the germline ends. The CDR3 nucleotides read TGTGCCAGCAGCCCGGCAGGGGCATGGGTGAATTCACCCCTCCACTTT. Amino acids: CASSPAGAWVNSPLHF. Full variable domain (outside the CDR3, taken from reference TRBV11-2 and TRBJ1-6): EAGVAQSPRYKIIEKRQSVAFWCNPISGHATLYWYQQILGQGPKLLIQFQNNGVVDDSQLPKDRFSAERLKGVDSTLKIQPAKLEDSAVYLCASSPAGAWVNSPLHFGNGTRLTVT.